This entry describes one T cell receptor beta chain. Its antigen is not known. The source of the sample is a study of shared clonotypes between healthy human individuals. Deep-level assay runs were performed. Investigators spread the genomic DNA of each subset evenly over several immunoSEQ plates. TCRdb keeps only in-frame clones here, not all; method: immunoSEQ multiplex PCR. The sample has fewer than 1.8 million clones, about 98.5% seen once. This CDR3 has 14 amino acids. Trimming removed 4 bases at V and 5 bases at J, with 15 bases between. Germline V gene sequence: CDR1 SGHDT, CDR2 YYEEEE. General study results and limits: Sharing across four donors was highest in naive CD4 (around 5%) and lowest in memory CD8 (approximately 0.4%).

The sample consisted of naive CD4+ T cells sorted from blood. Subset reported: CD45RA+ positively selected. V and J are TRBV5-6 and TRBJ1-2; D gene ambiguous. The TCR originated in a man aged 25-45 years in good health. The DNA for the CDR3 is TGTGCCAGCAGCCCGCTCTTGGTGGTTTATGGCTACACCTTC. Translating it yields CASSPLLVVYGYTF.